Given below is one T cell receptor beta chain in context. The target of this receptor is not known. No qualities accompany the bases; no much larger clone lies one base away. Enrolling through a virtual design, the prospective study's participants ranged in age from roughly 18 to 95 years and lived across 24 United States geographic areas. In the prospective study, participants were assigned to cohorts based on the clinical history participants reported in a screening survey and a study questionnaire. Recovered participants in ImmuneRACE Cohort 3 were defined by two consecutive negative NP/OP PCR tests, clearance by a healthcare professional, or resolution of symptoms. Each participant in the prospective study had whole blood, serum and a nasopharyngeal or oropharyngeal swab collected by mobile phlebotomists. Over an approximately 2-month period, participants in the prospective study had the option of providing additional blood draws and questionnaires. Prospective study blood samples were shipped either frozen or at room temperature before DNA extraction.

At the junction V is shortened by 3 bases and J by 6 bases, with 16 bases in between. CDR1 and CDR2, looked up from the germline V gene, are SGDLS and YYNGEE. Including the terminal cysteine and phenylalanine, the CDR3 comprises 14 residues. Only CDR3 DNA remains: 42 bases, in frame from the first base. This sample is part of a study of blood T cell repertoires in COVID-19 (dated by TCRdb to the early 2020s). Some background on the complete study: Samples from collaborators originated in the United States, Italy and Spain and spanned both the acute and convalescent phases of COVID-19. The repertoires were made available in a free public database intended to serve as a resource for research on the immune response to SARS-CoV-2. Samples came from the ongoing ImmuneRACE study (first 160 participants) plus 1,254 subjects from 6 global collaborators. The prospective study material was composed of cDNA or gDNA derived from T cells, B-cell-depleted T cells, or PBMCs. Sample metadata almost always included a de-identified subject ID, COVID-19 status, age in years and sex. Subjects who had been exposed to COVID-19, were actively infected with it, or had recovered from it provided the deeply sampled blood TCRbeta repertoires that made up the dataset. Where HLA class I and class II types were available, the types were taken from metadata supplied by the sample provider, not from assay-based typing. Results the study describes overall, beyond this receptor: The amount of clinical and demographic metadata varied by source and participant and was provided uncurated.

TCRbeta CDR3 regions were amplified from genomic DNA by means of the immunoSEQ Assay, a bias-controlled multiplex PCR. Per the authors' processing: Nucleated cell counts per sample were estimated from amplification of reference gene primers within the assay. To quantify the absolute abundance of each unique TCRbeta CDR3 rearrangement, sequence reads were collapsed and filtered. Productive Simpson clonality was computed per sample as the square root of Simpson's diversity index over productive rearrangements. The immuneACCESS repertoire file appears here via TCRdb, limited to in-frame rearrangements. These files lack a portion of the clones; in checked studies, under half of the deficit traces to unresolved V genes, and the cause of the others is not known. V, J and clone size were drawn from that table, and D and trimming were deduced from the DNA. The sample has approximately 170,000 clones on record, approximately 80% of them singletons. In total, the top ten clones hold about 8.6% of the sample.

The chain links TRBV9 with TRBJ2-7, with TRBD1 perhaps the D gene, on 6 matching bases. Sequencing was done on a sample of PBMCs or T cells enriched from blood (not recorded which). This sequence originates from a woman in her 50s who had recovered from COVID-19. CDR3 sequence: CASSEGVRGLEQYF. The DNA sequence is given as TGTGCCAGCAGCGAGGGGGTACGCGGGCTCGAGCAGTACTTC.